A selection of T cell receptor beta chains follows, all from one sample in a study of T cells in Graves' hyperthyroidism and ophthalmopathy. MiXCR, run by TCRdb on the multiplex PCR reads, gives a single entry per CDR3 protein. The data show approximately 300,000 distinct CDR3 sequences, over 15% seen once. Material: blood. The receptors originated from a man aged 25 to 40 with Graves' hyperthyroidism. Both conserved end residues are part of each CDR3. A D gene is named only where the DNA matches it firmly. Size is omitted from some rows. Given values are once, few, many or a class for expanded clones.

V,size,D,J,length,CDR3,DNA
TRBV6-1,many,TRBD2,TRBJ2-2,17,CASRTQGTSGRTGELFF,TGTGCCAGCAGAACACAAGGGACTAGCGGACGAACCGGGGAGCTGTTTTTT
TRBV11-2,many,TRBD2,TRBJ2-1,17,CASSLGGTSGSTGEQFF,TGTGCCAGCAGCTTAGGGGGGACTAGCGGGAGTACGGGTGAGCAGTTCTTC
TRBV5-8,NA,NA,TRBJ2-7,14,CASSLADGTYEQYF,TGTGCCAGCAGCTTGGCCGACGGAACCTACGAGCAGTACTTC
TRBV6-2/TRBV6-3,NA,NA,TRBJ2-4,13,CASREGVKNIQYF,TGTGCCAGCAGGGAGGGGGTGAAAAACATTCAGTACTTC
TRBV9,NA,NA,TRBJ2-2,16,CASSAMGRGGTGELFF,TGTGCCAGCAGCGCAATGGGCAGGGGGGGAACCGGGGAGCTGTTTTTT
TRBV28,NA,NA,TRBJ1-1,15,CASSDSRRGDTEAFF,TGCGCCAGCAGTGACTCCCGTAGGGGGGACACTGAAGCTTTCTTT
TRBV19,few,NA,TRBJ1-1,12,CASRWSATGAFF,TGTGCCAGTAGGTGGAGCGCCACTGGAGCTTTCTTT
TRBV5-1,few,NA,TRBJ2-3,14,CASSLIGSTDTQYF,TGCGCCAGCAGCTTGATCGGCAGCACAGATACGCAGTATTTT
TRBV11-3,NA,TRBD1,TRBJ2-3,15,CASSLQTGRGDTQYF,TGTGCCAGCAGCCTACAGACAGGGAGAGGAGATACGCAGTATTTT
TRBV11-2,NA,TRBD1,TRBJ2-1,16,CASSEDRGRRANEQFF,TGTGCCAGCAGCGAAGACAGGGGGCGCAGGGCGAATGAGCAGTTCTTC
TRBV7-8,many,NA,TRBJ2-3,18,CASSLVALRDFSTDTQYF,TGTGCCAGCAGCTTAGTAGCATTGCGGGACTTTAGCACAGATACGCAGTATTTT
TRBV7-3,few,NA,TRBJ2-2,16,CASSLLGVFGARELFF,TGTGCCAGCAGCTTATTAGGCGTCTTTGGAGCCCGGGAGCTGTTTTTT
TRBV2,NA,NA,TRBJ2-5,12,CASSEEGSSIHF,TGTGCCAGCAGTGAAGAGGGCAGCTCTATCCACTTC
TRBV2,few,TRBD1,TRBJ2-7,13,CATEGQGWNEQYF,TGTGCCACAGAGGGACAGGGTTGGAACGAGCAGTACTTC
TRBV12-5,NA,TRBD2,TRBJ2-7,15,CASGSLRGSVYEQYF,TGTGCTAGTGGTTCTCTACGCGGGAGTGTTTACGAGCAGTACTTC
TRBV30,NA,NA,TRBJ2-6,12,CAYSGGANVLTF,TGTGCCTATAGTGGGGGGGCCAACGTCCTGACTTTC
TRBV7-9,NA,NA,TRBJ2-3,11,CASSIVDTQYF,TGTGCCAGCAGCATAGTCGATACGCAGTATTTT
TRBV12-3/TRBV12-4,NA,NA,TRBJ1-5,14,CASRLGVGNQPQHF,TGTGCCAGCAGACTCGGAGTTGGCAATCAGCCCCAGCATTTT
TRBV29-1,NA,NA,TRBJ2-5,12,CSVLGRQETQYF,TGCAGCGTCCTGGGCAGACAAGAGACCCAGTACTTC
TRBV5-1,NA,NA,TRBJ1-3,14,CASSFWSPGNTIYF,TGCGCCAGCAGCTTCTGGAGTCCTGGAAACACCATATATTTT
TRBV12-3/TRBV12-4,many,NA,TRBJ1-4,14,CASSFPNLNEKLFF,TGTGCCAGCAGTTTCCCGAATCTAAATGAAAAACTGTTTTTT
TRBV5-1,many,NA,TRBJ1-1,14,CASSLGHLNTEAFF,TGCGCCAGCAGCTTGGGGCACCTTAACACTGAAGCTTTCTTT
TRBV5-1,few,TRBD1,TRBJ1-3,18,CASSFGTGGSLSGNTIYF,TGCGCCAGCAGCTTCGGGACAGGGGGCTCCCTATCTGGAAACACCATATATTTT
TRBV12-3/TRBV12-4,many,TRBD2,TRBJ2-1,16,CASSLFLKRGRNEQFF,TGTGCCAGCAGTTTATTCTTGAAGCGGGGGCGGAATGAGCAGTTCTTC
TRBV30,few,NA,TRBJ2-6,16,CAWRALGRSGANVLTF,TGTGCCTGGAGGGCACTTGGCCGCTCTGGGGCCAACGTCCTGACTTTC
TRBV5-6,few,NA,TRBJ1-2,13,CASSLGGSRGYTF,TGTGCCAGCAGCTTGGGGGGTTCCCGGGGCTACACCTTC
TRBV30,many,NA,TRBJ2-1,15,CAWSEGTTTYNEQFF,TGTGCCTGGAGTGAAGGGACGACAACCTACAATGAGCAGTTCTTC
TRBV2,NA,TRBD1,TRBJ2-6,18,CASSAGTGGLSGANVLTF,TGTGCCAGCAGTGCCGGGACAGGGGGCCTCTCCGGGGCCAACGTCCTGACTTTC
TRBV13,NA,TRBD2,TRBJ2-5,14,CASSSGGPGETQYF,TGTGCCAGCAGCTCGGGAGGGCCGGGAGAGACCCAGTACTTC
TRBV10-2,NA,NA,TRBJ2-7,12,CASSERSYEQYF,TGCGCCAGCAGTGAGCGGAGCTACGAGCAGTACTTC
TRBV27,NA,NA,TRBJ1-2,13,CASSFDRTYGYTF,TGTGCCAGCAGCTTCGACAGGACCTATGGCTACACCTTC
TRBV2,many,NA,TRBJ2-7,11,CASSEAIEQYF,TGTGCCAGCAGTGAAGCGATAGAGCAGTACTTC
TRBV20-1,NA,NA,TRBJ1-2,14,CSAPPGDLNYGYTF,TGCAGTGCTCCCCCAGGGGACCTAAACTATGGCTACACCTTC
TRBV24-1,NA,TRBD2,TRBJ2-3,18,CATSPGLAGGLITDTQYF,TGTGCCACCAGTCCGGGACTAGCGGGAGGGCTTATCACAGATACGCAGTATTTT
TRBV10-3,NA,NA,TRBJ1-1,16,CATSEGQGMESTEAFF,TGTGCCACCTCCGAGGGACAAGGGATGGAGAGCACTGAAGCTTTCTTT
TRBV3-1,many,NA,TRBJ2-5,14,CASSQDRARETQYF,TGTGCCAGCAGCCAAGACAGGGCCCGGGAGACCCAGTACTTC
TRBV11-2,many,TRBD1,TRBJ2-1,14,CASSSNRGFNEQFF,TGTGCCAGCAGCTCCAACAGGGGATTCAATGAGCAGTTCTTC
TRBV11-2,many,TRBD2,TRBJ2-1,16,CASSLVGTSADHEQFF,TGTGCCAGCAGCTTAGTCGGGACTAGCGCTGATCATGAGCAGTTCTTC
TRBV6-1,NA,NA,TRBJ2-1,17,CASSENFSGPRYNEQFF,TGTGCCAGCAGTGAAAATTTTTCAGGGCCACGCTACAATGAGCAGTTCTTC
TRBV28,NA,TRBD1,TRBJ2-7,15,CASRTGTGTDNEQYF,TGTGCCAGCAGGACCGGGACAGGGACGGACAATGAGCAGTACTTC
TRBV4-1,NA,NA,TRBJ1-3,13,CASSQTGGNTIYF,TGCGCCAGCAGCCAAACGGGGGGGAACACCATATATTTT
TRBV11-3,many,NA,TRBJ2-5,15,CASSARIQGKETQYF,TGTGCCAGCAGCGCTAGAATCCAGGGGAAAGAGACCCAGTACTTC
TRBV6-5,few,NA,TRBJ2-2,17,CASSYSLYSLNTGELFF,TGTGCCAGCAGTTACTCGCTTTATTCCCTGAACACCGGGGAGCTGTTTTTT
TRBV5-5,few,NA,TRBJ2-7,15,CASSGPRTEGYEQYF,TGTGCCAGCAGCGGACCCCGGACTGAGGGATACGAGCAGTACTTC
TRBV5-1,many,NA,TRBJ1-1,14,CASRPQGPNTEAFF,TGCGCCAGCAGACCTCAGGGTCCGAACACTGAAGCTTTCTTT